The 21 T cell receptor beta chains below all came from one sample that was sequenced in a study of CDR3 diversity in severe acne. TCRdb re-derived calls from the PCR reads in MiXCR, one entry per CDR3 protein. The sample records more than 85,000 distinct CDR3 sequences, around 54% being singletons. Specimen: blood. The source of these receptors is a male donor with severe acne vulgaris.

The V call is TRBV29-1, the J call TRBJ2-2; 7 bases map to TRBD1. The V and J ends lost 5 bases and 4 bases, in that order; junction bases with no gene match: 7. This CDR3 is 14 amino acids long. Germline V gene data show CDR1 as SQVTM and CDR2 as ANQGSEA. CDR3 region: CSVTTGVGTGELFF. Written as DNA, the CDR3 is TGCAGCGTTACCACAGGGGTTGGCACCGGGGAGCTGTTTTTT.

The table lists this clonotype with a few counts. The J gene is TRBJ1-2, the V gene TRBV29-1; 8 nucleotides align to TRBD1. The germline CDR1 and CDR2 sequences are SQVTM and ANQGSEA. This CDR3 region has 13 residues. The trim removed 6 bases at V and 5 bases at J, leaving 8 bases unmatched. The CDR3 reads CSVVTGEGYGYTF. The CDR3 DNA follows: TGCAGCGTGGTGACAGGGGAAGGGTATGGCTACACCTTC.

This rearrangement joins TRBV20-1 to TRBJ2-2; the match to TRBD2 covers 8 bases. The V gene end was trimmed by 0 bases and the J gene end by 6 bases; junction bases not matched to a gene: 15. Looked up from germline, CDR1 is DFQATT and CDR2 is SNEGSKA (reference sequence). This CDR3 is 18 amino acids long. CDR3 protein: CSARDQTRRGAGAGELFF. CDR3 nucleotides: TGCAGTGCTAGAGATCAGACACGGCGGGGGGCGGGAGCCGGGGAGCTGTTTTTT.

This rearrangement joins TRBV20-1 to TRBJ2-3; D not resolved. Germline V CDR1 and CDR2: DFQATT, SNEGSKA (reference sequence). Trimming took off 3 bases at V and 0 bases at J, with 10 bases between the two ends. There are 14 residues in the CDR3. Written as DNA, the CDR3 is TGCAGTGCTAGCCTGGACGGGAGCACAGATACGCAGTATTTT. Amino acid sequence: CSASLDGSTDTQYF.

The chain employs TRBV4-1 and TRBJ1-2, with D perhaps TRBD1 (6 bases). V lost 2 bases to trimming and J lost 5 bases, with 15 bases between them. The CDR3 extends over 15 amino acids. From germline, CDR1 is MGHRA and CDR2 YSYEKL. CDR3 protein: CASSQPGHGGYGYTF. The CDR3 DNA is TGCGCCAGCAGCCAACCGGGACATGGGGGGTATGGCTACACCTTC.

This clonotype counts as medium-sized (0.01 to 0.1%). The CDR3 protein is CASSFKGSSTDTQYF. CDR3 nucleotides: TGCGCCAGCAGCTTTAAGGGCTCTAGCACAGATACGCAGTATTTT. The chain uses TRBV5-1 and TRBJ2-3; unclear D gene. The length of the CDR3 is 15 residues. CDR1 is SGHRS, CDR2 YFSETQ, per germline. Trimming left V 2 bases short and J 0 bases short, with 10 bases between.

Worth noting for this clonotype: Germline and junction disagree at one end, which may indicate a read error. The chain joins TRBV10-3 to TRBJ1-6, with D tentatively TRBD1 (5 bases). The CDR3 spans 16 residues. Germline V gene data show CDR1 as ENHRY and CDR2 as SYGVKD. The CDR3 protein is CAVSDRRDGPNSPLHF. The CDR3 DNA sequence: TGTGCCGTCAGTGACCGCCGGGACGGGCCCAATTCACCCCTCCACTTT.

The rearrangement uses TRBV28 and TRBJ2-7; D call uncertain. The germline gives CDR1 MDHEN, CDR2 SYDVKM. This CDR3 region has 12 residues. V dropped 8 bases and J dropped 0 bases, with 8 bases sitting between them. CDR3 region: CASGVTSYEQYF. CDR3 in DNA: TGTGCCAGCGGGGTGACCTCCTACGAGCAGTACTTC.

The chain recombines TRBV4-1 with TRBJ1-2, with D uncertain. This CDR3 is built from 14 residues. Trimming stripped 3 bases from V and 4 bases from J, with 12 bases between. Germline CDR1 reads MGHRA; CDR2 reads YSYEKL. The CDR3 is CASSQLGSSYGYTF. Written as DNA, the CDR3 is TGCGCCAGCAGCCAGCTGGGGAGCAGCTATGGCTACACCTTC.

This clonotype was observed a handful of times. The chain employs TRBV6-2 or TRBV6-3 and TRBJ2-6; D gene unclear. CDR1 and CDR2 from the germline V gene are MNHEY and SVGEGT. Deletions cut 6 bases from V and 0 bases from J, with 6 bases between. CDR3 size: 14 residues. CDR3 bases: TGTGCCAGCAGCCGGAACTCTGGGGCCAACGTCCTGACTTTC. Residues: CASSRNSGANVLTF.

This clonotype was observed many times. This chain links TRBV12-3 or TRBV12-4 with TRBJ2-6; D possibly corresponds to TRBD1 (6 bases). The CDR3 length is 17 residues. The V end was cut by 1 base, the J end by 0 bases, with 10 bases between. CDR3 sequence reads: CASSLETGSSGANVLTF. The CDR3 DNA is TGTGCCAGCAGTTTAGAGACAGGTAGCTCTGGGGCCAACGTCCTGACTTTC.

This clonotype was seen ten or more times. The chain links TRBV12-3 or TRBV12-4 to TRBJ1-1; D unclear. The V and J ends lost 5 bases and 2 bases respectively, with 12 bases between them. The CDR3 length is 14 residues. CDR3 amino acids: CASSTNPDNTEAFF. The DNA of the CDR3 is TGTGCCAGCAGTACCAATCCAGATAACACTGAAGCTTTCTTT.

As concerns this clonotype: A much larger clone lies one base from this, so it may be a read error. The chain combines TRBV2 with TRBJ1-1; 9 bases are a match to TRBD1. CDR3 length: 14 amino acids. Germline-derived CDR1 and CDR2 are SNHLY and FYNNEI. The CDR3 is CASSDTGGGTETFF. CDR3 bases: TGTGCCAGCAGTGATACAGGGGGCGGCACTGAAACTTTCTTT.

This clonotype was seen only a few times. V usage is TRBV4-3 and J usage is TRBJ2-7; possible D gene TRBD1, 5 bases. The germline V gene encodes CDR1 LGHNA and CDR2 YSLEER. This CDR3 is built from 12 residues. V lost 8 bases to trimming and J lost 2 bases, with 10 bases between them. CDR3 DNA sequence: TGCGCCAGCCGCTCAGGGACCTACGAGCAGTACTTC. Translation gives CASRSGTYEQYF.

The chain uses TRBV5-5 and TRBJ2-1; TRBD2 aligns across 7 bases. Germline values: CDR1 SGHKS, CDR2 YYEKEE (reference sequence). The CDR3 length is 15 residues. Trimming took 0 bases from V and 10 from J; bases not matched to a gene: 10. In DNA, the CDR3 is TGTGCCAGCAGCTTGGGGGCTGCGGGAGCGCTGGAGCAGTTCTTC. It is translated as CASSLGAAGALEQFF.

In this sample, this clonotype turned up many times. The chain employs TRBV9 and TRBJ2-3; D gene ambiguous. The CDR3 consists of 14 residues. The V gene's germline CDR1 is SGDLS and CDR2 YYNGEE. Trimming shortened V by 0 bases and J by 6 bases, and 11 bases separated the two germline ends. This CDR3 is CASSVGVITDTQYF. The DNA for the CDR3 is TGTGCCAGCAGCGTAGGGGTCATAACTGATACGCAGTATTTT.

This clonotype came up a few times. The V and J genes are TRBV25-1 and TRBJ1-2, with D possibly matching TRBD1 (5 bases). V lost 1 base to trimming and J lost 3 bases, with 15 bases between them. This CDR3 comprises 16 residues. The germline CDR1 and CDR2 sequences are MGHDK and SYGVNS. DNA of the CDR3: TGTGCCAGCAGTGAATTCCCCCTGGACACCTACTATGGCTACACCTTC. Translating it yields CASSEFPLDTYYGYTF.

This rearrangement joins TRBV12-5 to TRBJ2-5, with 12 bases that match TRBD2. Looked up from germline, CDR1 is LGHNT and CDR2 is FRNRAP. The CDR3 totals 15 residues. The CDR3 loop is CASRWTSGKGETQYF. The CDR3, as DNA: TGTGCCAGCAGGTGGACTAGCGGGAAAGGAGAGACCCAGTACTTC.

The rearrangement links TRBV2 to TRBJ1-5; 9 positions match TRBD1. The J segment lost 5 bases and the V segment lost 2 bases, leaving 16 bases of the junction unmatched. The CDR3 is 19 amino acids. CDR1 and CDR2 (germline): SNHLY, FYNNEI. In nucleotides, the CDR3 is TGTGCCAGCAGTGAAATCTACGGCGTGGGACAGGGCTTTGATCAGCCCCAGCATTTT. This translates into CASSEIYGVGQGFDQPQHF.

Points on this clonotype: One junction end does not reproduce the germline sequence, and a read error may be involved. In nucleotides, the CDR3 is TGCAGTGATGACTGGCGGGAGGCGCCCCACGAGCGGTACTTC. Protein sequence: CSDDWREAPHERYF. V and J are TRBV20-1 and TRBJ2-7; TRBD2 matches at 8 bases. The CDR3 covers 14 residues. Germline CDR1 reads DFQATT; CDR2 reads SNEGSKA (reference sequence).

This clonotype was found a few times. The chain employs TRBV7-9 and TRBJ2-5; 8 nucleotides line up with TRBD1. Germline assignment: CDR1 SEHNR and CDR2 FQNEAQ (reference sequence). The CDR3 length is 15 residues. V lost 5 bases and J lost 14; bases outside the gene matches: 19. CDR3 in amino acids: CASSPTLGQAAGRYF. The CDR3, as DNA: TGTGCCAGCAGCCCCACCCTGGGACAGGCCGCGGGTCGATACTTC.